These T cell receptor beta chains were read from a single sample in a study of blood T cell repertoires in COVID-19. TCRdb's copy holds only in-frame clones and misses some; the assay was immunoSEQ multiplex PCR. The data show about 200,000 clones, 80% to 90% seen once. The specimen sequenced was peripheral blood. Receptors were obtained from a woman between 45 and 65 years old with acute or convalescent COVID-19. Both conserved end residues are part of each CDR3. The order of the fields is clone size, J gene, V gene, D gene, CDR3 protein, CDR3 DNA. D genes are given only for firm matches. Not every row has a clone size; where given, it reads once, few, many or a size class.

size: .; J: TRBJ1-2; V: TRBV6-2/TRBV6-3; D: .; CDR3: CASSSVANYGYTF; DNA: TGTGCCAGCAGTTCCGTAGCTAACTATGGCTACACCTTC
size: .; J: TRBJ2-7; V: TRBV5-1; D: TRBD2; CDR3: CASSFLAGEGEQYF; DNA: TGCGCCAGCAGCTTTCTAGCGGGGGAGGGAGAGCAGTACTTC
size: .; J: TRBJ2-7; V: TRBV11-2; D: .; CDR3: CASSFGGKAYEQYF; DNA: TGTGCCAGCAGCTTTGGGGGGAAGGCCTACGAGCAGTACTTC
size: .; J: TRBJ1-3; V: TRBV5-6; D: TRBD1; CDR3: CASRRGQGAANTIYF; DNA: TGTGCCAGCAGACGGGGACAGGGGGCCGCAAACACCATATATTTT
size: few; J: TRBJ2-7; V: TRBV12-3/TRBV12-4; D: .; CDR3: CASSYGYEQYF; DNA: TGTGCCAGCAGTTACGGGTACGAGCAGTACTTC
size: once; J: TRBJ2-7; V: TRBV6-5; D: .; CDR3: CASSLQITYEQYF; DNA: TGTGCCAGCAGTCTACAGATTACCTACGAGCAGTACTTC
size: .; J: TRBJ1-2; V: TRBV2; D: TRBD1; CDR3: CASRSQGAGYTF; DNA: TGTGCCAGCAGATCACAGGGGGCGGGCTACACCTTC
size: .; J: TRBJ1-1; V: TRBV19; D: TRBD1; CDR3: CASSDAGGNTEAFF; DNA: TGTGCCAGTAGTGATGCAGGGGGGAACACTGAAGCTTTCTTT
size: .; J: TRBJ1-1; V: TRBV7-2; D: .; CDR3: CASSLVGGVHTEAFF; DNA: TGTGCCAGCAGCTTAGTTGGGGGGGTACACACTGAAGCTTTCTTT
size: .; J: TRBJ2-5; V: TRBV11-3; D: .; CDR3: CASSLNWQETQYF; DNA: TGTGCCAGCAGCTTAAACTGGCAAGAGACCCAGTACTTC
size: .; J: TRBJ2-1; V: TRBV27; D: .; CDR3: CASSLLAGYNEQFF; DNA: TGTGCCAGCAGTTTGCTAGCTGGTTACAATGAGCAGTTCTTC
size: .; J: TRBJ1-2; V: TRBV24-1; D: TRBD1; CDR3: CATSDSGGYGYTF; DNA: TGTGCCACCAGTGATTCAGGGGGATATGGCTACACCTTC
size: once; J: TRBJ2-7; V: TRBV18; D: .; CDR3: CASSLDGFYEQYF; DNA: TGTGCCAGCTCACTCGACGGGTTTTACGAGCAGTACTTC
size: once; J: TRBJ1-4; V: TRBV3-1/TRBV3-2; D: TRBD1; CDR3: CASSQDGGTGYEKLFF; DNA: TGTGCCAGCAGCCAAGATGGGGGGACAGGGTATGAAAAACTGTTTTTT